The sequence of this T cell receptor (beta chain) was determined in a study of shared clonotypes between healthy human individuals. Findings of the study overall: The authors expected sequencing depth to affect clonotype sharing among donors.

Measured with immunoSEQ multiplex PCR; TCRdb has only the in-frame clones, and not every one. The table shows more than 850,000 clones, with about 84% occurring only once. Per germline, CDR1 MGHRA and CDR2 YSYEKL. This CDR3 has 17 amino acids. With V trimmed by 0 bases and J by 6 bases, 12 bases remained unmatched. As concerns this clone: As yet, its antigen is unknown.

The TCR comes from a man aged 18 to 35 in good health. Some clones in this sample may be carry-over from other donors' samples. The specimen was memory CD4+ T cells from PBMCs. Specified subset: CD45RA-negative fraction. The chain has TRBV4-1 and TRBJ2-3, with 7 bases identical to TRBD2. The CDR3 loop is CASSQDLGGLGLDTQYF. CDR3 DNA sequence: TGCGCCAGCAGCCAAGATCTGGGCGGACTAGGTTTGGATACGCAGTATTTT.